Listed here is a single T cell receptor beta chain. This clonotype was counted a few times. Its specific antigen is unknown. Base qualities are not at hand, and no much larger clone is one base apart. This sample stems from a study of T cell repertoires in cytomegalovirus infection (dated by TCRdb to about 2019). At the level of the whole study: Donor HLA type was relevant to the analysis, because carriage of CMV infection together with the matching HLA type was indicated by public TCR beta signatures.

Study-wide conclusions, independent of this receptor: In the ex vivo response, HLA-C-restricted CMV-specific TCR beta clonotypes were dominant, and in two of eight donors the single most frequent clonotype came from this HLA-C-restricted group. In both this cohort and an independent cohort of several hundred donors, the cumulative frequency of public TCR beta family members distinguished carriers of CMV infection plus the relevant HLA type.

The CDR3 sequence holds 16 residues, the cysteine and phenylalanine included. Kept here is only the CDR3 DNA, which spans 48 bases and is read in frame from base 1. As encoded in the germline V gene, CDR1 is SGHVS while CDR2 is FNYEAQ. Germline trimming amounts to 2 bases on V and 3 bases on J, with 7 as the count of junction bases outside the gene matches. Sequenced using an Illumina HiSeq 1500. TCRdb took the public reads, trimmed them with fastp at Q25, ran MiXCR for clone calling and kept in-frame beta chains. Each entry is one CDR3 protein sequence, shown with its most common DNA and genes. This sample is represented by around 100,000 distinct CDR3 sequences; less than 25% of them were singletons. The ten top clones hold about two fifths of the sample.

The specimen sequenced was CD8+ T cells from PBMCs. The TCR sequence derives from a human donor in good health (CMV status not recorded). Some clones in this sample may be carry-over from other donors' samples. The chain is encoded by TRBV7-6 joined to TRBJ2-1; 7 junctional bases match TRBD2. The nucleotide sequence is TGTGCCAGCAGCTTAATGGAGCGGGAAGGCTACAATGAGCAGTTCTTC. The resulting protein is CASSLMEREGYNEQFF.